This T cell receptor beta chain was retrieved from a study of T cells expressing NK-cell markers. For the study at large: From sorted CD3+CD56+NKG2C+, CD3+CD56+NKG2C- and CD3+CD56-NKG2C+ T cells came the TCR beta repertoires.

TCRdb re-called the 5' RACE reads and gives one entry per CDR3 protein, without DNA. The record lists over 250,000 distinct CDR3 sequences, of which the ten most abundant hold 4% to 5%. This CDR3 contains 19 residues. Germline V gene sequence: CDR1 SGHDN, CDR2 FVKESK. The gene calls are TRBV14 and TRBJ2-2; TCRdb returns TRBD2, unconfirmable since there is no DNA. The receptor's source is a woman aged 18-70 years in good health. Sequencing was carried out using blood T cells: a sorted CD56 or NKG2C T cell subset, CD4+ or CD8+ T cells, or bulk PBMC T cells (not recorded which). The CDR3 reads CASSQVGLAGPFGTGELFF. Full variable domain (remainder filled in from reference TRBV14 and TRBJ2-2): EAGVTQFPSHSVIEKGQTVTLRCDPISGHDNLYWYRRVMGKEIKFLLHFVKESKQDESGMPNNRFLAERTGGTYSTLKVQPAELEDSGVYFCASSQVGLAGPFGTGELFFGEGSRLTVL.